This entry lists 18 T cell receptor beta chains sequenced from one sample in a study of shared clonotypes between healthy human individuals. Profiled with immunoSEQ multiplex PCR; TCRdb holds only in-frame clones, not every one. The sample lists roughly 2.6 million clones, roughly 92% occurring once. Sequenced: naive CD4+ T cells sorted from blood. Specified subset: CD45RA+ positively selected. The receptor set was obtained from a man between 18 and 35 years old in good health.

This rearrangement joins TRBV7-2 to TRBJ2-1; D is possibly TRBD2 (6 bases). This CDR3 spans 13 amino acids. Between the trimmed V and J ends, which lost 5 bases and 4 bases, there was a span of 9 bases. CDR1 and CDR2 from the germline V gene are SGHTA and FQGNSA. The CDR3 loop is CASSRGLYNEQFF. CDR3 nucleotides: TGTGCCAGCAGCCGAGGACTATACAATGAGCAGTTCTTC. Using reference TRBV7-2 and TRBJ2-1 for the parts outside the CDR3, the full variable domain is GAGVSQSPSNKVTEKGKDVELRCDPISGHTALYWYRQSLGQGLEFLIYFQGNSAPDKSGLPSDRFSAERTGGSVSTLTIQRTQQEDSAVYLCASSRGLYNEQFFGPGTRLTVL.

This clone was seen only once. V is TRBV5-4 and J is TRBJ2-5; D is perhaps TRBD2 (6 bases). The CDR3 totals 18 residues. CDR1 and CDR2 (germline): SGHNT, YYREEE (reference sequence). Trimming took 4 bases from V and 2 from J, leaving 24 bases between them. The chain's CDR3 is CASSGRSREEKGQETQYF. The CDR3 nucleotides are TGTGCCAGCAGCGGCCGGTCGAGGGAGGAGAAGGGGCAAGAGACCCAGTACTTC.

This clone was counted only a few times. The DNA for the CDR3 is TGTGCCAGCAGGGCCCGGGGGAGGGAGCTGTTTTTT. This encodes CASRARGRELFF. The chain joins TRBV6-5 to TRBJ2-2, with D possibly matching TRBD2 (6 bases). The V gene lost 6 bases and the J gene lost 9 bases, with 11 bases spanning the gap. The CDR3 is 12 amino acids. CDR1 MNHEY and CDR2 SVGAGI come from the germline V gene.

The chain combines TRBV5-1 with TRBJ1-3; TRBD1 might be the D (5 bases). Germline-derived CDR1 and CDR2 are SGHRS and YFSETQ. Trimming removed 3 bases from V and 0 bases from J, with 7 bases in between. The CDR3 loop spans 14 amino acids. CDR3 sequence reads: CASSSGLSGNTIYF. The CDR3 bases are TGCGCCAGCAGCTCGGGACTCTCTGGAAACACCATATATTTT.

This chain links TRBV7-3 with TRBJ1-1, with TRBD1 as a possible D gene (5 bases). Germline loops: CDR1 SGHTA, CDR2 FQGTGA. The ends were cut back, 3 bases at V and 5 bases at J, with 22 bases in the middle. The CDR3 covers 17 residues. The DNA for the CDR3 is TGTGCCAGCAGCTTTAGTCAAGGGGTGACACTTCGGACTGAAGCTTTCTTT. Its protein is CASSFSQGVTLRTEAFF.

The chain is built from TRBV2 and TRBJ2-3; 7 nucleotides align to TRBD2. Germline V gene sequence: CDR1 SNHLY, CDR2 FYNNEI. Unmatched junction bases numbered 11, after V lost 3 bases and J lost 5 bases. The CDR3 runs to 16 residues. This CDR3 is CASSDLSGRVEDTQYF. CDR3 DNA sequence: TGTGCCAGCAGTGACCTTAGTGGGAGGGTGGAAGATACGCAGTATTTT.

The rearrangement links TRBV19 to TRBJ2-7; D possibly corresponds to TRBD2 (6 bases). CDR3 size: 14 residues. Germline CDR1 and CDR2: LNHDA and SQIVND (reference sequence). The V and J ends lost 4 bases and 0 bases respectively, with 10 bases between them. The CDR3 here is CASSTGLLSYEQYF. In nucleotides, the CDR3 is TGTGCCAGTAGTACGGGACTCCTCTCCTACGAGCAGTACTTC.

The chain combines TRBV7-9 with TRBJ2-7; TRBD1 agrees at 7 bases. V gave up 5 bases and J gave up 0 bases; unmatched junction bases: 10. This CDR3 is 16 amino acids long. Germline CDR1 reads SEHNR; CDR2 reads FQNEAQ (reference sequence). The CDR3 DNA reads TGTGCCAGCAGCCAGATGGCCGGGACAGCCTCCTACGAGCAGTACTTC. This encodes CASSQMAGTASYEQYF.

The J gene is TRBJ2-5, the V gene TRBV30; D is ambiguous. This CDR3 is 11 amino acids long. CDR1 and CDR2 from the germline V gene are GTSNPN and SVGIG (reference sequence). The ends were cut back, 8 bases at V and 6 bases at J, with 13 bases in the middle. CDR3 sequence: CALALGKTQYF. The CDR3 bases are TGTGCCCTTGCTCTGGGGAAGACCCAGTACTTC.

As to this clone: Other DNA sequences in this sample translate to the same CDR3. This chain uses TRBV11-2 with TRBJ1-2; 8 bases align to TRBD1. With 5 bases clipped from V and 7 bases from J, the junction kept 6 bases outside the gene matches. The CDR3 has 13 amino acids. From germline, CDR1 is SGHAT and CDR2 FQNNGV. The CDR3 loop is CASSRTGTGGYTF. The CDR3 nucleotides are TGTGCCAGCAGCCGGACAGGGACCGGTGGCTACACCTTC.

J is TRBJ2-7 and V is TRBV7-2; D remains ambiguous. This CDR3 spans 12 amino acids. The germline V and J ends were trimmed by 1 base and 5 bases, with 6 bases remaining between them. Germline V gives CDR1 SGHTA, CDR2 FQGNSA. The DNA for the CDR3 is TGTGCCAGCAGCTTAGACGGCGACGAGCAGTACTTC. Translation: CASSLDGDEQYF. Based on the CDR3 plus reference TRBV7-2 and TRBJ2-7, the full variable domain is GAGVSQSPSNKVTEKGKDVELRCDPISGHTALYWYRQSLGQGLEFLIYFQGNSAPDKSGLPSDRFSAERTGGSVSTLTIQRTQQEDSAVYLCASSLDGDEQYFGPGTRLTVT.

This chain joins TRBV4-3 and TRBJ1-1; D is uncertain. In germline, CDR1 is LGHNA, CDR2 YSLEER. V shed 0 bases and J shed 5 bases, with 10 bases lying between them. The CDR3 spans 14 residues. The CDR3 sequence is CASSQERAGTEAFF. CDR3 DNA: TGCGCCAGCAGCCAAGAAAGGGCCGGGACTGAAGCTTTCTTT.

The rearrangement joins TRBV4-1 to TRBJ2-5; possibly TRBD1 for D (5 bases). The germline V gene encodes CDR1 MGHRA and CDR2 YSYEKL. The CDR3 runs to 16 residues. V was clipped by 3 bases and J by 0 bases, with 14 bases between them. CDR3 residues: CASSQGQYRNQETQYF. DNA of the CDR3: TGCGCCAGCAGCCAGGGTCAATACAGGAACCAAGAGACCCAGTACTTC.

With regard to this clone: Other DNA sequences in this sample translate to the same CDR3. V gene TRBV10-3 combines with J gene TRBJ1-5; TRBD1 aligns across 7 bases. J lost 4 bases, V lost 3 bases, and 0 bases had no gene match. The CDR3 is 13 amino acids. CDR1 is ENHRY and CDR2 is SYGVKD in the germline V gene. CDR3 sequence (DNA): TGTGCCATCAGTGACAGGGGGAATCAGCCCCAGCATTTT. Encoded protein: CAISDRGNQPQHF.

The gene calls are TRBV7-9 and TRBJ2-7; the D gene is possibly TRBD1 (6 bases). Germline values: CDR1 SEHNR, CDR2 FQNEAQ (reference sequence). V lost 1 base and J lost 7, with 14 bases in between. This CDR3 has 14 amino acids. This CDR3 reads CASSLGEQGWEQYF. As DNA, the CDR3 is TGTGCCAGCAGCTTAGGCGAACAGGGTTGGGAGCAGTACTTC.

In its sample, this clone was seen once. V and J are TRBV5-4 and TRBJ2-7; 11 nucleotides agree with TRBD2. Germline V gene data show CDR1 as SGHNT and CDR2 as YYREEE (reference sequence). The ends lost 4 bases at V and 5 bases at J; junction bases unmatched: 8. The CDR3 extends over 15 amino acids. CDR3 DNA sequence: TGTGCCAGCAGCAAGTCGGGACTAGCGGTCCACGAGCAGTACTTC. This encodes CASSKSGLAVHEQYF.

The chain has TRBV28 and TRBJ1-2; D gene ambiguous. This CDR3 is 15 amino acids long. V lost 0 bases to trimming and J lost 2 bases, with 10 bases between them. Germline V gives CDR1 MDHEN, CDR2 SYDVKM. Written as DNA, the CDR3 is TGTGCCAGCAGTTTATGGGCTGGAGCAAACTATGGCTACACCTTC. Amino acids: CASSLWAGANYGYTF.

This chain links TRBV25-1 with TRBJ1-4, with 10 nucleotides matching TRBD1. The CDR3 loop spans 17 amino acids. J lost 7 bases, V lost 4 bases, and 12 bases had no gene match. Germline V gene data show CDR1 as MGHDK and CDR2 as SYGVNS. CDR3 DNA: TGTGCCAGCAGTGCCGGGACAGGGGCCCCCTTAGGTGAAAAACTGTTTTTT. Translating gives CASSAGTGAPLGEKLFF.